These T cell receptor beta chains were read from a single sample in a study of T cell responses to AZD1222 COVID-19 vaccine. Here immunoSEQ multiplex PCR was the method, and the copy in TCRdb shows in-frame clones only, minus some. The sample has roughly 130,000 clones; 70% to 90% are singletons. The sample in question was peripheral blood, obtained on day 0 of AZD1222 vaccination. The origin of the receptors is an adult in good health. The CDR3 runs from the conserved cysteine through the conserved F or W. Each record gives: clone size, D gene, V gene, J gene, CDR3 protein, CDR3 DNA. A D gene is named only where the DNA matches it firmly. Not all rows give a size; the values are once, few, many and, for expanded clones, a class.

clone size: .; D gene: TRBD1; V gene: TRBV5-4; J gene: TRBJ2-7; CDR3 protein: CASHDRDHEQYF; CDR3 DNA: TGTGCCAGCCACGACAGGGACCACGAGCAGTACTTC
clone size: .; D gene: TRBD1; V gene: TRBV6-5; J gene: TRBJ2-1; CDR3 protein: CASSRLGQYNEQFF; CDR3 DNA: TGTGCCAGCAGCCGACTGGGACAGTACAATGAGCAGTTCTTC
clone size: few; D gene: .; V gene: TRBV6-5; J gene: TRBJ2-2; CDR3 protein: CASSDSAGWGELFF; CDR3 DNA: TGTGCCAGCAGTGACTCGGCGGGATGGGGGGAGCTGTTTTTT
clone size: .; D gene: .; V gene: TRBV30; J gene: TRBJ2-1; CDR3 protein: CAWSVNYNEQFF; CDR3 DNA: TGTGCCTGGAGTGTAAATTACAATGAGCAGTTCTTC
clone size: .; D gene: .; V gene: TRBV7-9; J gene: TRBJ2-7; CDR3 protein: CASSDAGLIDYEQYF; CDR3 DNA: TGTGCCAGCAGCGACGCGGGACTCATTGACTACGAGCAGTACTTC
clone size: .; D gene: TRBD2; V gene: TRBV19; J gene: TRBJ2-2; CDR3 protein: CASSAGGLAGAGELFF; CDR3 DNA: TGTGCCAGTAGCGCGGGGGGACTAGCGGGAGCCGGGGAGCTGTTTTTT
clone size: .; D gene: .; V gene: TRBV12-3/TRBV12-4; J gene: TRBJ2-5; CDR3 protein: CASSLSGETQYF; CDR3 DNA: TGTGCCAGCAGTTTAAGTGGTGAGACCCAGTACTTC
clone size: once; D gene: TRBD1; V gene: TRBV24-1; J gene: TRBJ1-2; CDR3 protein: CATRDRNSYGYTF; CDR3 DNA: TGTGCCACCAGGGACAGGAACTCCTATGGCTACACCTTC
clone size: few; D gene: .; V gene: TRBV5-1; J gene: TRBJ2-5; CDR3 protein: CASSLVGFGETQYF; CDR3 DNA: TGCGCCAGCAGCTTGGTCGGATTCGGGGAGACCCAGTACTTC
clone size: .; D gene: .; V gene: TRBV5-4; J gene: TRBJ2-7; CDR3 protein: CASSLVGGDEQYF; CDR3 DNA: TGTGCCAGCAGCCTCGTGGGGGGCGACGAGCAGTACTTC
clone size: .; D gene: .; V gene: TRBV4-3; J gene: TRBJ1-2; CDR3 protein: CASSQGFTDYGYTF; CDR3 DNA: TGCGCCAGCAGCCAAGGATTCACTGACTATGGCTACACCTTC
clone size: many; D gene: .; V gene: TRBV19; J gene: TRBJ1-6; CDR3 protein: CASSFPGVNSPLHF; CDR3 DNA: TGTGCCAGCTCCTTCCCAGGGGTAAATTCACCCCTCCACTTT
clone size: .; D gene: TRBD1; V gene: TRBV25-1; J gene: TRBJ1-2; CDR3 protein: CASSEYFPGQGHGYTF; CDR3 DNA: TGTGCCAGCAGTGAATATTTTCCGGGACAGGGTCATGGCTACACCTTC
clone size: .; D gene: .; V gene: TRBV27; J gene: TRBJ1-6; CDR3 protein: CASSTPQGLHSPLHF; CDR3 DNA: TGTGCCAGCAGTACACCACAGGGACTTCATTCACCCCTCCACTTT
clone size: few; D gene: .; V gene: TRBV9; J gene: TRBJ2-7; CDR3 protein: CASSVHMGTYEQYF; CDR3 DNA: TGTGCCAGCAGCGTTCACATGGGTACCTACGAGCAGTACTTC
clone size: .; D gene: .; V gene: TRBV9; J gene: TRBJ1-2; CDR3 protein: CASSVGISIDYGYTF; CDR3 DNA: TGTGCCAGCAGCGTCGGGATCTCGATCGACTATGGCTACACCTTC